This is a list of T cell receptor beta chains from one sample in a study of a mutant IDH1 vaccine in newly diagnosed glioma. Only in-frame clones appear in the TCRdb table, and some are missing; sequencing was by immunoSEQ multiplex PCR. The data contain about 67,000 clones, roughly 90% of them singletons. These receptors have no identified antigens. Sequences were derived from PBMCs, sampled from a glioma patient whose treatment included an IDH1 peptide vaccine. The receptor set was obtained from a man aged 35 to 55 with glioma. The CDR3 runs from the conserved cysteine through the conserved F or W. The D gene is left open where the match is weak. Rows give clone size only sometimes, using once, few, many, or a class for an expanded clone.

J,size,D,V,CDR3,DNA
TRBJ1-1,NA,NA,TRBV12-5,CASGPTGGLKNEAFF,TGTGCTAGTGGCCCTACGGGGGGACTAAAGAATGAAGCTTTCTTT
TRBJ1-4,few,NA,TRBV11-3,CASSEGPANEKLFF,TGTGCCAGCAGCGAGGGGCCGGCTAATGAAAAACTGTTTTTT
TRBJ2-7,NA,NA,TRBV7-2,CASSLEGPSRQYF,TGTGCCAGCAGCTTAGAGGGACCGTCGAGGCAGTACTTC
TRBJ1-6,NA,NA,TRBV9,CASSVAGFDSPLHF,TGTGCCAGCAGCGTAGCGGGGTTCGATTCACCCCTCCACTTT
TRBJ2-5,NA,NA,TRBV5-1,CASTLAETQGETQYF,TGCGCCAGCACCCTAGCGGAGACACAGGGGGAGACCCAGTACTTC
TRBJ1-1,NA,NA,TRBV5-1,CASSAREGTEAFF,TGCGCCAGCAGCGCGAGGGAGGGCACTGAAGCTTTCTTT
TRBJ2-1,NA,TRBD2,TRBV7-9,CASSPGASGAYNEQFF,TGTGCCAGCAGCCCCGGGGCTAGCGGGGCTTACAATGAGCAGTTCTTC
TRBJ1-2,NA,NA,TRBV28,CASSRTPGGPLYGYTF,TGTGCCAGCAGTCGCACTCCCGGGGGACCACTCTATGGCTACACCTTC
TRBJ1-2,NA,TRBD1,TRBV5-4,CASSNGTGFYSGYTF,TGTGCCAGCAGCAACGGGACAGGATTTTATTCGGGCTACACCTTC
TRBJ1-1,NA,NA,TRBV27,CASIAFFGGGTEAFF,TGTGCCAGCATCGCATTTTTTGGGGGAGGGACTGAAGCTTTCTTT
TRBJ2-7,NA,NA,TRBV13,CASSAPVRDEQYF,TGTGCCAGCAGCGCCCCGGTGCGGGACGAGCAGTACTTC
TRBJ2-2,NA,NA,TRBV15,CATRGWGAGLTGELFF,TGTGCCACCAGGGGTTGGGGGGCGGGACTCACCGGGGAGCTGTTTTTT
TRBJ2-5,NA,NA,TRBV7-7,CASSSNPGRPQETQYF,TGTGCCAGCAGCTCGAACCCGGGACGGCCACAAGAGACCCAGTACTTC
TRBJ2-5,NA,NA,TRBV5-1,CASSLAREARETQYF,TGCGCCAGCAGCTTGGCTAGGGAGGCCCGAGAGACCCAGTACTTC
TRBJ1-5,NA,TRBD1,TRBV19,CASSMGTDGQPQHF,TGTGCCAGTAGTATGGGGACAGATGGGCAGCCCCAGCATTTT
TRBJ2-3,NA,TRBD1,TRBV29-1,CSTPGQSTDTQYF,TGCAGCACCCCGGGACAGAGCACAGATACGCAGTATTTT
TRBJ1-4,NA,TRBD1,TRBV7-9,CASSPALAGGNEKLFF,TGTGCCAGCAGCCCAGCGCTGGCAGGGGGTAATGAAAAACTGTTTTTT
TRBJ2-1,NA,NA,TRBV28,CASSSISGRSYNEQFF,TGTGCCAGCAGTTCAATCTCAGGGCGCTCCTACAATGAGCAGTTCTTC
TRBJ2-3,NA,TRBD2,TRBV7-9,CASSLIPRGSTDTQYF,TGTGCCAGCAGCTTGATTCCGCGGGGGAGCACAGATACGCAGTATTTT
TRBJ2-1,NA,TRBD2,TRBV30,CAVPTERGPSYNEQFF,TGTGCCGTTCCAACAGAGCGGGGGCCTTCCTACAATGAGCAGTTCTTC
TRBJ1-4,NA,NA,TRBV5-1,CASSSRQATNEKLFF,TGCGCCAGCAGCTCCCGACAAGCAACTAATGAAAAACTGTTTTTT
TRBJ1-1,few,NA,TRBV7-9,CASSPTGFNTEAFF,TGTGCCAGCAGCCCTACAGGATTTAACACTGAAGCTTTCTTT
TRBJ2-3,NA,NA,TRBV28,CATGDSAGDTQYF,TGTGCCACGGGGGACAGCGCGGGAGATACGCAGTATTTT
TRBJ2-7,NA,NA,TRBV7-2,CASSLDYHRNYEQYF,TGTGCCAGCAGCTTAGACTATCACAGGAACTACGAGCAGTACTTC
TRBJ1-1,NA,TRBD1,TRBV11-2,CASSSIDRGPGTEAFF,TGTGCCAGCAGCTCGATTGACAGGGGGCCGGGGACTGAAGCTTTCTTT
TRBJ2-5,NA,TRBD1,TRBV7-6,CASSEVDRGETQYF,TGTGCCAGCAGCGAAGTAGACAGGGGGGAGACCCAGTACTTC
TRBJ2-2,NA,NA,TRBV2,CASSRTGGRNTGELFF,TGTGCCAGCAGTCGGACGGGCGGTCGGAACACCGGGGAGCTGTTTTTT
TRBJ2-3,once,NA,TRBV4-2,CASSQYIDTQYF,TGTGCCAGCAGCCAATATATAGATACGCAGTATTTT
TRBJ1-2,NA,NA,TRBV5-1,CASSPGLLLSYGYTF,TGCGCCAGCAGCCCGGGCCTTCTTCTCTCCTATGGCTACACCTTC
TRBJ1-4,NA,NA,TRBV10-3,CAISPGRGNEKLFF,TGTGCCATCAGTCCGGGACGGGGTAATGAAAAACTGTTTTTT